Presented here are 25 T cell receptor beta chains from one specimen sequenced in a study of Graves' ophthalmopathy and Graves' hyperthyroidism. RNA transcripts were the source from which TCR beta CDR3 regions were amplified. In the first round, RT-PCR was carried out with HTBI primers, and a multiplex PCR formed the second round. TCRdb recomputed calls from the multiplex PCR reads with MiXCR, one row per CDR3 protein. The sample yields roughly 14,000 distinct CDR3 sequences, about half seen once. The sample consisted of peripheral blood. These receptors came from a woman aged 25 to 39 with Graves' ophthalmopathy.

V is TRBV6-8 and J is TRBJ2-1; weak D call: TRBD2 (5 bases). Looked up from germline, CDR1 is MNHGY and CDR2 is SAAAGT. Trimming stripped 9 bases from V and 15 bases from J, with 21 bases between. The CDR3 is 12 residues long. The CDR3 DNA reads TGTGCCAGTAAGGACCCTCCCGGGAACACGTTCTTC. Protein sequence: CASKDPPGNTFF.

The chain combines TRBV29-1 with TRBJ2-3, with no clear D. Trimming removed 0 bases from V and 8 bases from J, with 9 bases in between. CDR1 is SQVTM, CDR2 ANQGSEA, per germline. This CDR3 region has 12 residues. CDR3 sequence (DNA): TGCAGCGTTGAAGATCGTAGTGGTACGCAGTATTTT. Its translation: CSVEDRSGTQYF.

The chain recombines TRBV29-1 with TRBJ1-1; D possibly corresponds to TRBD1 (5 bases). The CDR3 is made up of 13 amino acids. The V gene's germline CDR1 is SQVTM and CDR2 ANQGSEA. V gave up 5 bases and J gave up 4 bases, with 14 bases separating them. CDR3 amino acids: CSVLGGEATEAFF. The CDR3 nucleotides read TGCAGCGTTTTGGGAGGGGAGGCCACTGAAGCTTTCTTT. Together with reference TRBV29-1 and TRBJ1-1, the CDR3 gives the full variable domain: SAVISQKPSRDICQRGTSLTIQCQVDSQVTMMFWYRQQPGQSLTLIATANQGSEATYESGFVIDKFPISRPNLTFSTLTVSNMSPEDSSIYLCSVLGGEATEAFFGQGTRLTVV.

In the case of this clonotype: The junction does not match germline at one end; this may be a read error. The chain carries TRBV28 and TRBJ1-2; 9 bases map to TRBD1. Germline V gives CDR1 MDHEN, CDR2 SYDVKM. The CDR3 runs 15 residues. The CDR3 bases are TGTACCAGCAGTCTCGGGACAGGGAGAGGGTATGGCTACACCTTC. It translates to CTSSLGTGRGYGYTF.

With respect to this clonotype: The germline gene is not matched at one end of the junction; a read error may be the cause. The chain combines TRBV7-9 with TRBJ2-7; 8 nucleotides align to TRBD2. CDR3 length: 15 amino acids. Germline CDR1 SEHNR, CDR2 FQNEAQ (reference sequence). The CDR3 sequence is CASSSRGGKNYEQYF. The CDR3 nucleotides are TGTGCCAGCAGCTCACGGGGGGGGAAGAACTACGAGCAGTATTTC.

The chain carries TRBV5-1 and TRBJ2-7; D may be TRBD2 (6 bases). Trimming pared 0 bases from V and 2 bases from J, leaving 9 bases between. Germline V CDR1 and CDR2: SGHRS, YFSETQ. This CDR3 region has 14 residues. CDR3 bases: TGCGCCAGCAGCTTGGGACTAGACACCTACGAGCAGTACTTC. It specifies CASSLGLDTYEQYF.

The rearrangement links TRBV20-1 to TRBJ2-7; a possible D gene is TRBD2 (6 bases). Per germline, CDR1 DFQATT and CDR2 SNEGSKA (reference sequence). The CDR3 extends over 12 amino acids. The V end lost 6 bases, the J end lost 2 bases, and 11 bases lay between the germline ends. CDR3 nucleotide sequence: TGCAGTGCCACGGGACTGGCCTACGAGCAGTACTTC. It yields the protein CSATGLAYEQYF.

This clonotype is classed as medium-sized. The chain recombines TRBV6-5 with TRBJ1-1, with unresolved D. Germline V gene lookup returns CDR1 MNHEY and CDR2 SVGAGI. V was pared by 5 bases and J by 4 bases, with 5 bases between. The CDR3 length is 11 residues. The CDR3, as DNA: TGTGCCAGCAGTCGGGGCACTGAAGCTTTCTTT. This gives the protein CASSRGTEAFF.

By sample fraction, this clonotype is medium-sized. The CDR3 DNA reads TGTGCCAGCAGCTTAGTGACAATTGGGGGTGGGGCCAACGTCCTGACTTTC. Amino acids: CASSLVTIGGGANVLTF. This chain connects TRBV7-8 to TRBJ2-6; D possibly uses TRBD1 or TRBD2 (5 bases each). Germline lookup yields CDR1 SGHVS and CDR2 FQNEAQ. Trimming removed 1 base at V and 3 bases at J, with 13 bases between. This CDR3 region has 17 residues.

The genes are TRBV20-1 and TRBJ1-2; unclear D gene. Trimming took off 1 base at V and 3 bases at J, with 12 bases between the two ends. This CDR3 region has 14 residues. Germline CDR1 DFQATT, CDR2 SNEGSKA (reference sequence). Written as DNA, the CDR3 is TGCAGTGCTAGAGGGGCCTTAGCGGACTATGGCTACACCTTC. Translation gives CSARGALADYGYTF.

The rearrangement links TRBV6-5 to TRBJ1-6; D is perhaps TRBD1 (5 bases). CDR1 MNHEY and CDR2 SVGAGI come from the germline V gene. CDR3 length: 14 amino acids. The germline V and J ends were trimmed by 6 bases and 19 bases, with 25 bases remaining between them. The CDR3 is CASSPGPIGTYGHF. In DNA form, the CDR3 reads TGTGCCAGCAGCCCCGGGCCCATAGGGACGTACGGGCACTTT.

The genes are TRBV2 and TRBJ2-2; the D gene is possibly TRBD1 (5 bases). From germline, CDR1 is SNHLY and CDR2 FYNNEI. The CDR3 is 15 amino acids. V gave up 0 bases and J gave up 4 bases, with 9 bases separating them. The chain's CDR3 is CASSEAGAPTGELFF. The CDR3, as DNA: TGTGCCAGCAGTGAAGCTGGGGCACCCACCGGGGAGCTGTTTTTT.

This clonotype was recorded many times. A much bigger clone sits one base away, suggesting this may be a read error. Lacking the conserved final phenylalanine or tryptophan, this CDR3 likely reflects a read error. V is TRBV20-1 and J is TRBJ1-2; D remains unclear. From germline, CDR1 is DFQATT and CDR2 SNEGSKA (reference sequence). The V end was cut by 6 bases, the J end by 10 bases, with 15 bases between. The CDR3 is 11 residues long. CDR3 residues: CSASLDTAYTL. The CDR3 bases are TGCAGTGCGAGCTTAGACACTGCCTACACCCTC.

J is TRBJ2-3 and V is TRBV9; 13 nucleotides match TRBD2. CDR3 length: 16 residues. V shed 3 bases, J shed 3 bases, and the junction held 4 bases outside the gene matches. Germline CDR1 SGDLS, CDR2 YYNGEE. The CDR3 nucleotides read TGTGCCAGCAGCGAACGGACTAGCGGGAGAACAGATACGCAGTATTTT. It is translated as CASSERTSGRTDTQYF. Full variable domain (rest looked up from reference TRBV9 and TRBJ2-3): DSGVTQTPKHLITATGQRVTLRCSPRSGDLSVYWYQQSLDQGLQFLIQYYNGEERAKGNILERFSAQQFPDLHSELNLSSLELGDSALYFCASSERTSGRTDTQYFGPGTRLTVL.

Worth noting for this clonotype: One junction end does not reproduce the germline sequence, and a read error may be involved. This chain links TRBV7-3 with TRBJ2-1; the D gene is possibly TRBD2 (5 bases). The length of the CDR3 is 16 residues. Germline CDR1 is SGHTA and CDR2 is FQGTGA. The DNA of the CDR3 is TGTGTCAGCAGCTTAGTCGGTAGTGGGAGTGGGGATGAGCAGTTCTTC. Amino acid sequence: CVSSLVGSGSGDEQFF.

Points on this clonotype: Compared with germline, one end of the junction differs, possibly owing to a read error. The CDR3 reads CASGLDSNYGYTF. The CDR3 nucleotides are TGTGCCAGCGGTTTGGACAGTAACTATGGCTACACCTTC. The rearrangement joins TRBV28 to TRBJ1-2; a weak D match, TRBD1 (6 bases). Per the germline V gene, CDR1 is MDHEN and CDR2 is SYDVKM. The CDR3 is made up of 13 amino acids.

This clonotype has only a few counts. The rearrangement uses TRBV6-4 and TRBJ2-3; D is undetermined. V was trimmed by 0 bases and J by 2 bases, leaving 9 bases between them. CDR3 length: 15 residues. Per germline, CDR1 MRHNA and CDR2 SNTAGT. The chain's CDR3 is CASSDSTDHTDTQYF. The DNA for the CDR3 is TGTGCCAGCAGTGACTCGACTGACCACACAGATACGCAGTATTTT.

This chain links TRBV20-1 with TRBJ2-7; D gene uncertain. This CDR3 has 13 residues. V was shortened by 6 bases and J by 6 bases, with 18 bases between the two germline ends. In germline, CDR1 is DFQATT, CDR2 SNEGSKA (reference sequence). The CDR3 protein is CSADEALIAEQYF. CDR3 DNA: TGCAGTGCCGATGAGGCACTCATTGCCGAGCAGTACTTC.

The sample holds a few counts of this clonotype. The genes are TRBV2 and TRBJ2-1; the D gene is possibly TRBD1 (6 bases). Trimming shortened V by 7 bases and J by 9 bases, and 22 bases separated the two germline ends. Germline loops: CDR1 SNHLY, CDR2 FYNNEI. This CDR3 is built from 15 residues. As DNA, the CDR3 is TGTGCCAGCAATTTCGGTACAGGGATCGGCTCTGAGCAGTTCTTC. It yields the protein CASNFGTGIGSEQFF.

This clonotype was detected only once. The chain joins TRBV20-1 to TRBJ2-1; 11 bases match TRBD1. V shed 2 bases and J 3 bases; nucleotides not matched to a gene: 3. Germline V gene lookup returns CDR1 DFQATT and CDR2 SNEGSKA (reference sequence). The CDR3 covers 15 residues. The CDR3 here is CSARSGTGGYNEQFF. CDR3 DNA: TGCAGTGCTAGATCCGGGACAGGGGGCTACAATGAGCAGTTCTTC.

On this clonotype itself: A single base separates this from a much larger clone, so it may be a read error. J is TRBJ2-7 and V is TRBV29-1; 8 positions match TRBD2. This CDR3 contains 15 residues. The germline V gene has CDR1 SQVTM and CDR2 ANQGSEA. V was pared by 0 bases and J by 0 bases, with 4 bases of the junction left unmatched. The CDR3 coding sequence is TGCAGCGTTGAAGAAATCAGCGGGAGCTCCTACGAGCAGTACTTC. Translating gives CSVEEISGSSYEQYF.

By proportion, this clonotype is medium-sized. The chain employs TRBV5-1 and TRBJ1-1; no reliable D call. This CDR3 spans 13 amino acids. V lost 2 bases, J lost 0 bases, and 5 bases lay in between. Germline loops: CDR1 SGHRS, CDR2 YFSETQ. CDR3 sequence: CASSFVLNTEAFF. CDR3 coding DNA: TGCGCCAGCAGCTTTGTTTTGAACACTGAAGCTTTCTTT.

The chain couples TRBV29-1 to TRBJ2-7, with TRBD1 as a possible D gene (6 bases). Trimming stripped 0 bases from V and 4 bases from J, with 16 bases between. Germline values: CDR1 SQVTM, CDR2 ANQGSEA. The CDR3 has 15 residues. The CDR3 coding sequence is TGCAGCGTTGAAGAAAGGGGGTTTAGTGGGTACGAGCAGTACTTC. Protein: CSVEERGFSGYEQYF.

The rearrangement links TRBV20-1 to TRBJ1-1; 10 bases match TRBD1. J gave up 5 bases and V 8 bases, and 5 bases lay outside the gene matches. Germline values: CDR1 DFQATT, CDR2 SNEGSKA (reference sequence). The CDR3 extends over 12 amino acids. CDR3 sequence reads: CSTGQGDTEAFF. CDR3 sequence (DNA): TGCAGTACCGGACAGGGGGATACTGAAGCTTTCTTT.

The gene calls are TRBV7-9 and TRBJ2-7, with 11 bases lining up with TRBD2. The trim removed 2 bases at V and 5 bases at J, leaving 11 bases unmatched. Germline V gives CDR1 SEHNR, CDR2 FQNEAQ (reference sequence). This CDR3 has 17 residues. The CDR3 nucleotides read TGTGCCAGCAGCTTATACGGACAGGGTAGCGGGAGGGACGAGCAGTACGTC. It is translated as CASSLYGQGSGRDEQYV.